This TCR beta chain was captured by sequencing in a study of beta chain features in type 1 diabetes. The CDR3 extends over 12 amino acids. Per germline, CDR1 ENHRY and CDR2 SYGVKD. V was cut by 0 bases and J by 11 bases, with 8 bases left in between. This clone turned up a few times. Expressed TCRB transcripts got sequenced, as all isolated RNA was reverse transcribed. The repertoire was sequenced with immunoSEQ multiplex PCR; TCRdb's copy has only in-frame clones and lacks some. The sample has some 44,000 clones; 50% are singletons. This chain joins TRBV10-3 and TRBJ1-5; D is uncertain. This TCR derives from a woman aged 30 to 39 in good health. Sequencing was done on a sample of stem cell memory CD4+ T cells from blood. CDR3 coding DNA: TGTGCCATCAGTGAGTCCTGGGCAGCCCAGCATTTT. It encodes CAISESWAAQHF.